This TCR beta chain stems from a study of CD8+ T cells in alopecia areata. Treatment noted: oral pan-JAK inhibitor, 5-10 mg twice daily. RNA extraction and reverse transcription yielded cDNA as sequencing template. TCRdb's copy holds only in-frame clones and misses some; the assay was immunoSEQ multiplex PCR. The table includes about 90,000 clones, 40% to 50% detected once. Study conclusions and caveats: Many expanded lesional clones persisted in scalp and blood during tofacitinib. Unlike in mice, where it was clearer, TCR sharing across patients was less clear, possibly HLA-related. Scalp clonality and expanded CD8+ clones among the top 100 were significantly decreased by tofacitinib.

This clone was detected only a few times. Its antigen is unknown. Germline V gene sequence: CDR1 SGHNT, CDR2 YYREEE (reference sequence). The CDR3 loop spans 12 amino acids. V shed 3 bases and J shed 3 bases, with 7 bases lying between them. This sample comprised CD8+ T cells sorted from blood, obtained at week 24, from a patient treated with tofacitinib. The TCR comes from a human donor with alopecia areata. The rearrangement links TRBV5-4 to TRBJ2-7, with D hard to call. The CDR3: CASSSNYYEQYF. The CDR3 bases are TGTGCCAGCAGCTCGAACTACTACGAGCAGTACTTC.